This is a list of T cell receptor beta chains from one sample in a study of blood T cells in healthy people across ages. Each CDR3 protein is one row after TCRdb ran MiXCR on the 5' RACE reads. The sample holds about 1.6 million distinct CDR3 sequences; about 31% are singletons and the top ten take approximately 11%. Sequencing used blood. These receptors were collected from a woman under 40 in good health. Each CDR3 is given with its conserved first and last residue. Fields, in order: clone size, D gene, V gene, J gene, CDR3 protein, CDR3 DNA. D genes are given only for firm matches. The size of a clone is reported for some rows only, either as once, few or many, or as a class for expanded clones.

abundance: many
d_gene: TRBD1
v_gene: TRBV10-3
j_gene: TRBJ2-7
CDR3aa: CAISEQTGETYEQYF
CDR3nt: TGTGCCATCAGTGAGCAGACAGGGGAGACCTACGAGCAGTACTTC

abundance: few
d_gene: -
v_gene: TRBV6-6
j_gene: TRBJ1-1
CDR3aa: CASSYQSGTTEAFF
CDR3nt: TGTGCCAGCAGTTACCAGAGCGGGACCACTGAAGCTTTCTTT

abundance: few
d_gene: TRBD2
v_gene: TRBV20-1
j_gene: TRBJ2-1
CDR3aa: CSARVLAGVYNEQFF
CDR3nt: TGCAGTGCTAGGGTTCTAGCGGGAGTCTACAATGAGCAGTTCTTC

abundance: -
d_gene: -
v_gene: TRBV6-5
j_gene: TRBJ2-7
CDR3aa: CASSYQPGVPQYF
CDR3nt: TGTGCCAGCAGTTACCAGCCGGGAGTGCCCCAGTACTTC

abundance: -
d_gene: TRBD2
v_gene: TRBV20-1
j_gene: TRBJ2-5
CDR3aa: CSARETSGVVLETQYF
CDR3nt: TGCAGTGCTAGAGAGACTAGCGGGGTTGTGTTGGAGACCCAGTACTTC

abundance: -
d_gene: -
v_gene: TRBV20-1
j_gene: TRBJ1-3
CDR3aa: CSANAGIGNTIYF
CDR3nt: TGCAGTGCAAACGCGGGTATTGGAAACACCATATATTTT

abundance: few
d_gene: TRBD1
v_gene: TRBV20-1
j_gene: TRBJ1-1
CDR3aa: CSATTGLVNTEAFF
CDR3nt: TGCAGTGCTACGACAGGGCTAGTGAACACTGAAGCTTTCTTT

abundance: -
d_gene: -
v_gene: TRBV7-9
j_gene: TRBJ2-3
CDR3aa: CASSLLLGADTQYF
CDR3nt: TGTGCCAGCAGCTTATTACTTGGAGCAGATACGCAGTATTTT

abundance: -
d_gene: -
v_gene: TRBV6-1
j_gene: TRBJ2-3
CDR3aa: CASSVSASTDTQYF
CDR3nt: TGTGCCAGCAGTGTGAGCGCTAGCACAGATACGCAGTATTTT

abundance: -
d_gene: -
v_gene: TRBV28
j_gene: TRBJ2-3
CDR3aa: CASSLGGKTGTDTQYF
CDR3nt: TGTGCCAGCAGTTTAGGCGGGAAAACGGGCACAGATACGCAGTATTTT

abundance: -
d_gene: -
v_gene: TRBV20-1
j_gene: TRBJ1-5
CDR3aa: CSASPPAGASQPQHF
CDR3nt: TGCAGTGCTAGCCCTCCGGCAGGGGCCAGTCAGCCCCAGCATTTT

abundance: -
d_gene: -
v_gene: TRBV3-1
j_gene: TRBJ2-1
CDR3aa: CASSPLRVYEQFF
CDR3nt: TGTGCCAGCAGCCCCCTAAGGGTCTATGAGCAGTTCTTC

abundance: -
d_gene: TRBD2
v_gene: TRBV12-3/TRBV12-4
j_gene: TRBJ2-7
CDR3aa: CASTESGEQYF
CDR3nt: TGTGCCAGCACCGAAAGCGGGGAACAGTACTTC

abundance: -
d_gene: TRBD1
v_gene: TRBV5-1
j_gene: TRBJ2-1
CDR3aa: CASSILATGGSYNEQFF
CDR3nt: TGCGCCAGCAGCATACTGGCGACAGGGGGCTCCTACAATGAGCAGTTCTTC

abundance: -
d_gene: -
v_gene: TRBV4-2
j_gene: TRBJ2-5
CDR3aa: CASSHPGLESGRETQYF
CDR3nt: TGTGCCAGCAGCCACCCCGGGCTAGAGTCGGGGAGAGAGACCCAGTACTTC

abundance: once
d_gene: -
v_gene: TRBV4-2
j_gene: TRBJ1-2
CDR3aa: CASGLSLAVKGYTF
CDR3nt: TGTGCCAGCGGCTTAAGTCTGGCGGTGAAAGGCTACACCTTC

abundance: -
d_gene: -
v_gene: TRBV4-1
j_gene: TRBJ2-1
CDR3aa: CASSQDQTHTNKQFF
CDR3nt: TGCGCCAGCAGCCAAGATCAGACTCACACCAATAAGCAGTTCTTC